A selection of T cell receptor beta chains follows, all from one sample in a study of blood T cells in healthy people across ages. One entry per CDR3 protein results from TCRdb running MiXCR on the 5' RACE reads. The sample consists of around 1,900,000 distinct CDR3 sequences, about 39% of them appearing once. The sequenced material came from blood. The receptor set was obtained from a human donor in good health. Each CDR3 is given with its conserved first and last residue. A D gene is named only where the DNA matches it firmly. The listing skips clone size in some rows; elsewhere it reads once, few, many or a size class.

v_gene: TRBV10-3
j_gene: TRBJ2-6
d_gene: TRBD1
abundance: NA
CDR3nt: TGTGCCATCAGCAGACAGGGAACCTCTGGGGCCAACGTCCTGACTTTC
CDR3aa: CAISRQGTSGANVLTF

v_gene: TRBV11-3
j_gene: TRBJ2-1
d_gene: TRBD2
abundance: once
CDR3nt: TGTGCCAGCAGCCAGACTAGCGTTTACAATGAGCAGTTCTTC
CDR3aa: CASSQTSVYNEQFF

v_gene: TRBV4-2
j_gene: TRBJ1-5
d_gene: NA
abundance: few
CDR3nt: TGTGCCAGCAGCCAAGACGCTCAGCCCCAGCATTTT
CDR3aa: CASSQDAQPQHF

v_gene: TRBV7-2
j_gene: TRBJ2-1
d_gene: NA
abundance: once
CDR3nt: TGCGCCAGCAGCTTAATAGAGGTTGCGGGCTACAATGAGCAGTTCTTC
CDR3aa: CASSLIEVAGYNEQFF

v_gene: TRBV25-1
j_gene: TRBJ2-1
d_gene: NA
abundance: few
CDR3nt: TGTGCCAGCAGTGGAGCCAATGAGCAGTTCTTC
CDR3aa: CASSGANEQFF

v_gene: TRBV2
j_gene: TRBJ2-6
d_gene: NA
abundance: few
CDR3nt: TGTGCCAGCAGGGAAACCTCGAGCTCTGGGGCCAACGTCCTGACTTTC
CDR3aa: CASRETSSSGANVLTF

v_gene: TRBV6-5
j_gene: TRBJ1-2
d_gene: NA
abundance: NA
CDR3nt: TGTGCCAGCAGTCGACTCGTAAAGTGTGCCGGTGGCTACACCTTC
CDR3aa: CASSRLVKCAGGYTF

v_gene: TRBV24-1
j_gene: TRBJ2-3
d_gene: TRBD1
abundance: NA
CDR3nt: TGTGCCACCAGTGAGAGACAGGGGTGGGCAGATACGCAGTATTTT
CDR3aa: CATSERQGWADTQYF

v_gene: TRBV2
j_gene: TRBJ2-1
d_gene: TRBD1
abundance: NA
CDR3nt: TGTGCCAGCAGCGGACAGGGCCGGGGGAATGAGCAGTTCTTC
CDR3aa: CASSGQGRGNEQFF

v_gene: TRBV5-5
j_gene: TRBJ2-5
d_gene: NA
abundance: NA
CDR3nt: TGTGCCAGCAGCTTGGGAGGGATCGGGCAGTACTTC
CDR3aa: CASSLGGIGQYF

v_gene: TRBV28
j_gene: TRBJ2-7
d_gene: NA
abundance: many
CDR3nt: TGTGCCAGCAGTAGGGGCGGGCGCTACGAGCAGTACTTC
CDR3aa: CASSRGGRYEQYF

v_gene: TRBV7-9
j_gene: TRBJ2-7
d_gene: TRBD1
abundance: NA
CDR3nt: TGTGCCAGCGCCCCGACAGGGGACCGCTACGAGCAGTACTTC
CDR3aa: CASAPTGDRYEQYF

v_gene: TRBV3-1
j_gene: TRBJ2-5
d_gene: NA
abundance: few
CDR3nt: TGTGCCAGCAGCCAACTGCGGGGTTCAGGGGAGACCCAGTACTTC
CDR3aa: CASSQLRGSGETQYF

v_gene: TRBV20-1
j_gene: TRBJ2-5
d_gene: TRBD2
abundance: NA
CDR3nt: TGCAGTGCTAGAATAGCGGGGGGCCCGGAGACCCAGTACTTC
CDR3aa: CSARIAGGPETQYF

v_gene: TRBV15
j_gene: TRBJ2-1
d_gene: TRBD2
abundance: few
CDR3nt: TGTGCCACTACGCCGCGGGGGGAGACTTACAATGAGCAGTTCTTC
CDR3aa: CATTPRGETYNEQFF

v_gene: TRBV14
j_gene: TRBJ2-7
d_gene: NA
abundance: many
CDR3nt: TGTGCCAGCAGCGGGGAAGGTTGGGAGCAGTACTTC
CDR3aa: CASSGEGWEQYF

v_gene: TRBV28
j_gene: TRBJ1-1
d_gene: NA
abundance: few
CDR3nt: TGTGCCAGCATCGATGGGGGGGCGTGGGGCTACACTGAAGCTTTCTTT
CDR3aa: CASIDGGAWGYTEAFF

v_gene: TRBV12-3/TRBV12-4
j_gene: TRBJ2-7
d_gene: NA
abundance: NA
CDR3nt: TGTGCCAGCAGTGCTAGGACCTACGAGCAGTACTTC
CDR3aa: CASSARTYEQYF

v_gene: TRBV10-3
j_gene: TRBJ2-3
d_gene: NA
abundance: NA
CDR3nt: TGTGCCATCAGTGCGGGGCTTGAAGATACGCAGTATTTT
CDR3aa: CAISAGLEDTQYF

v_gene: TRBV5-1
j_gene: TRBJ1-2
d_gene: TRBD1
abundance: NA
CDR3nt: TGCGCCAGCAGCTTGACGACAGGGAGAGGCGGCTACACCTTC
CDR3aa: CASSLTTGRGGYTF

v_gene: TRBV28
j_gene: TRBJ2-3
d_gene: TRBD2
abundance: NA
CDR3nt: TGTGCCAGCAGTCCCCTGGGGACTAGTTTCACAGATACGCAGTATTTT
CDR3aa: CASSPLGTSFTDTQYF

v_gene: TRBV7-8
j_gene: TRBJ2-6
d_gene: NA
abundance: few
CDR3nt: TGTGCCAGCAGCTTGGGTTTTTCGGCCTACGGGGGTTTGGGGGCCAACGTCCTGACTTTC
CDR3aa: CASSLGFSAYGGLGANVLTF

v_gene: TRBV5-1
j_gene: TRBJ2-3
d_gene: NA
abundance: NA
CDR3nt: TGCGCCAGCAGCCTCGACAGGTTAGATACGCAGTATTTT
CDR3aa: CASSLDRLDTQYF

v_gene: TRBV15
j_gene: TRBJ2-1
d_gene: NA
abundance: few
CDR3nt: TGTGCCACGGCAGCCCGGACGGGTTCCTACAATGAGCAGTTCTTC
CDR3aa: CATAARTGSYNEQFF

v_gene: TRBV20-1
j_gene: TRBJ2-4
d_gene: TRBD2
abundance: few
CDR3nt: TGCAGTACTCCTAGCGGGGAGGGCAAAAACATTCAGTACTTC
CDR3aa: CSTPSGEGKNIQYF

v_gene: TRBV7-2
j_gene: TRBJ2-7
d_gene: TRBD2
abundance: NA
CDR3nt: TGTGCCAGCAGCCGCCCCTCGCGGGGGGTCTCCTACGAGCAGTACTTC
CDR3aa: CASSRPSRGVSYEQYF

v_gene: TRBV5-1
j_gene: TRBJ1-2
d_gene: NA
abundance: NA
CDR3nt: TGCGCCAGCAGCTCACCAGGGTTTAATCATGGCTACACCTTC
CDR3aa: CASSSPGFNHGYTF

v_gene: TRBV20-1
j_gene: TRBJ2-7
d_gene: TRBD1
abundance: NA
CDR3nt: TGCAGTGCTAGCCCGATCGCGAGTCAGGGGGAACTCAGACCGTACGAGCAGTACTTC
CDR3aa: CSASPIASQGELRPYEQYF

v_gene: TRBV7-2
j_gene: TRBJ2-4
d_gene: TRBD2
abundance: NA
CDR3nt: TGTGCCAGCAGCTTCCGACTAGCGGGGGAGCAGTACTTC
CDR3aa: CASSFRLAGEQYF

v_gene: TRBV25-1
j_gene: TRBJ2-7
d_gene: NA
abundance: NA
CDR3nt: TGTGCCAGCAGTGAATATTTTCCGGGGACCTCTTCCTACGAGCAGTACTTC
CDR3aa: CASSEYFPGTSSYEQYF

v_gene: TRBV18
j_gene: TRBJ1-4
d_gene: NA
abundance: NA
CDR3nt: TGTGCCAGCTCACCACCGTCAACTAATGAAAAACTGTTTTTT
CDR3aa: CASSPPSTNEKLFF

v_gene: TRBV20-1
j_gene: TRBJ2-1
d_gene: NA
abundance: few
CDR3nt: TGCAGTGCTAGTGCCTCGGGTTCTACTCTCTACAATGAGCAGTTCTTC
CDR3aa: CSASASGSTLYNEQFF

v_gene: TRBV6-5
j_gene: TRBJ2-7
d_gene: NA
abundance: few
CDR3nt: TGTGCCAGCAGTCAACGAGGCCCTAATTCTCTTATGAACTACGAGCAGTACTTC
CDR3aa: CASSQRGPNSLMNYEQYF

v_gene: TRBV7-9
j_gene: TRBJ2-5
d_gene: NA
abundance: few
CDR3nt: TGTGCCAGCATTCAAGGTGTACAAGAGACCCAGTACTTC
CDR3aa: CASIQGVQETQYF

v_gene: TRBV29-1
j_gene: TRBJ1-1
d_gene: TRBD1
abundance: few
CDR3nt: TGCAGCGCCGCGACAGGGCTATACGGGCGAGCTTTCTTT
CDR3aa: CSAATGLYGRAFF

v_gene: TRBV12-3/TRBV12-4
j_gene: TRBJ1-1
d_gene: NA
abundance: once
CDR3nt: TGTGCCAGCAGTTTGACAGTTGCCTTGCGTCTCACTGAAGCTTTCTTT
CDR3aa: CASSLTVALRLTEAFF

v_gene: TRBV29-1
j_gene: TRBJ1-4
d_gene: NA
abundance: NA
CDR3nt: TGCAGCGTGCAAAGGGCTAATGAAAAACTGTTTTTT
CDR3aa: CSVQRANEKLFF

v_gene: TRBV9
j_gene: TRBJ2-1
d_gene: NA
abundance: NA
CDR3nt: TGTGCCAGCAGCGCAAACCTAAACCGGGCACAATACAATGAGCAGTTCTTC
CDR3aa: CASSANLNRAQYNEQFF

v_gene: TRBV12-3/TRBV12-4
j_gene: TRBJ2-5
d_gene: NA
abundance: NA
CDR3nt: TGTGCCAGCAGATATACCGGGGCATCTCAAGAGACCCAGTACTTC
CDR3aa: CASRYTGASQETQYF

v_gene: TRBV10-2
j_gene: TRBJ2-4
d_gene: NA
abundance: few
CDR3nt: TGCGCCAGCAGTGAGACACCCCATATAGCCAAAAACATTCAGTACTTC
CDR3aa: CASSETPHIAKNIQYF

v_gene: TRBV6-5
j_gene: TRBJ2-3
d_gene: TRBD2
abundance: NA
CDR3nt: TGTGCCAGCAGTCGACGAGGTAGCGGGGGGGGCACAGATACGCAGTATTTT
CDR3aa: CASSRRGSGGGTDTQYF

v_gene: TRBV27
j_gene: TRBJ2-7
d_gene: NA
abundance: NA
CDR3nt: TGTGCCAGCAGTTTAGGCGTTGGGCGGGAGCAGTACTTC
CDR3aa: CASSLGVGREQYF

v_gene: TRBV9
j_gene: TRBJ2-3
d_gene: NA
abundance: few
CDR3nt: TGTGCCAGCAGCGTAGGAGAATCGATGGCAGATACGCAGTATTTT
CDR3aa: CASSVGESMADTQYF

v_gene: TRBV9
j_gene: TRBJ2-3
d_gene: TRBD1
abundance: few
CDR3nt: TGTGCCAGCAGCGTCAAAAGTATGGACAGGGCGCCCTCAGACATCACAGATACGCAGTATTTT
CDR3aa: CASSVKSMDRAPSDITDTQYF

v_gene: TRBV4-3
j_gene: TRBJ1-5
d_gene: NA
abundance: few
CDR3nt: TGCGCCAGCAGCCAAGATTGGGGGGGCGATCAGCCCCAGCATTTT
CDR3aa: CASSQDWGGDQPQHF